Listed below are T cell receptor beta chains from one sample, sequenced in a study of PD-1 blockade in mismatch repair-deficient tumors. Measured with immunoSEQ multiplex PCR; TCRdb has only the in-frame clones, and not every one. The data show some 84,000 clones, roughly 80% seen once. Material: peripheral blood, obtained 12 weeks after starting pembrolizumab. The source is an adult with mismatch repair-deficient cancer. CDR3s include the opening cysteine and the closing phenylalanine or tryptophan. The D gene is left open where the match is weak. Rows may omit the clone size; those that give it use once, few, many or a size class.

v_gene	abundance	d_gene	j_gene	CDR3nt	CDR3aa
TRBV5-4	NA	NA	TRBJ2-2	TGTGCCAGCAGCCTTCCCGTTGGGACCGGGGAGCTGTTTTTT	CASSLPVGTGELFF
TRBV9	NA	TRBD1	TRBJ2-5	TGTGCCAGCAGCCCCCCGACAGGGATAGAGACCCAGTACTTC	CASSPPTGIETQYF
TRBV5-4	NA	TRBD2	TRBJ2-7	TGTGCCAGCAGCTTGCCGCTAGCGGGAGAAGACGAGCAGTACTTC	CASSLPLAGEDEQYF
TRBV18	NA	NA	TRBJ2-1	TGTGCCAGCTCATCCAGTGGGGACGGGGGCCGTGAGCAGTTCTTC	CASSSSGDGGREQFF
TRBV5-1	NA	NA	TRBJ1-1	TGCGCCAGCCAAAGGCTAGAGAACACTGAAGCTTTCTTT	CASQRLENTEAFF
TRBV7-2	NA	NA	TRBJ2-5	TGTGCCAGCAGCTCGGGACGCCTGTCACAAGAGACCCAGTACTTC	CASSSGRLSQETQYF
TRBV7-2	NA	TRBD1	TRBJ2-1	TGTGCCAGCAGCTTACGGGGACAGTCCAACAATGAGCAGTTCTTC	CASSLRGQSNNEQFF
TRBV25-1	NA	TRBD2	TRBJ2-2	TGTGCCAGCAGTGACCTTACTAGCGGGAGTGGCACCGGGGAGCTGTTTTTT	CASSDLTSGSGTGELFF
TRBV18	NA	TRBD2	TRBJ2-7	TGTGCCAGCTCCGCCGGGACTACCGGAACCTACGAGCAGTACTTC	CASSAGTTGTYEQYF
TRBV9	NA	NA	TRBJ2-1	TGTGCCAGCAGCCCCACCTTGGGGGACGGGCATGAGCAGTTCTTC	CASSPTLGDGHEQFF
TRBV4-1	once	NA	TRBJ2-4	TGCGCCAGCAGCCAAGATCGAACAGGGACAAACATTCAGTACTTC	CASSQDRTGTNIQYF
TRBV5-6	NA	TRBD2	TRBJ2-1	TGTGCCAGCAGCTGGTGGACTAGCGCATCCTACAATGAGCAGTTCTTC	CASSWWTSASYNEQFF
TRBV7-3	once	TRBD2	TRBJ2-1	TGTGCCAGCAGCCTCGAGCGGGGCTCCTACAATGAGCAGTTCTTC	CASSLERGSYNEQFF
TRBV29-1	once	TRBD2	TRBJ2-1	TGCAGCGTTGCCGGGACTAGCGGGAGCAGGGAGCAGTTCTTC	CSVAGTSGSREQFF
TRBV7-2	NA	NA	TRBJ1-2	TGTGCCAGCAGCTTAGACGGACCCCTCTATGGCTACACCTTC	CASSLDGPLYGYTF
TRBV30	NA	TRBD1	TRBJ2-5	TGTGCCTGGAGCCGCTACAGGGGGATCGGGCAAGAGACCCAGTACTTC	CAWSRYRGIGQETQYF
TRBV4-2	NA	TRBD2	TRBJ2-1	TGTGCCAGCAGCCAAGACAGGAGGGCGGGAGCAGTTTCAGTTGTACTGTACAATGAGCAGTTCTTC	CASSQDRRAGAVSVVLYNEQFF
TRBV18	NA	NA	TRBJ2-7	TGTGCCAGCTCACCACCGATCTACGAGCAGTACTTC	CASSPPIYEQYF
TRBV19	NA	NA	TRBJ2-5	TGTGCCAGTAGTAGCGGGAAAGAGACCCAGTACTTC	CASSSGKETQYF
TRBV5-1	NA	TRBD2	TRBJ2-1	TGCGCCAGCAGCTTGGCCCTAGCGGGGAACAATGAGCAGTTCTTC	CASSLALAGNNEQFF
TRBV4-3	NA	NA	TRBJ2-3	TGCGCCAGCAGCCAAGATGTGAGTAGGAGCCTCACGGATACGCAGTATTTT	CASSQDVSRSLTDTQYF
TRBV9	NA	TRBD2	TRBJ2-1	TGTGCCAGCAGCCCCCATAGCGGGTACAATGAGCAGTTCTTC	CASSPHSGYNEQFF
TRBV29-1	NA	NA	TRBJ1-3	TGCAGCGTTGAGTGGGGGAACACCATATATTTT	CSVEWGNTIYF